The 16 T cell receptor beta chains below all came from one sample that was sequenced in a study of blood T cells in healthy people across ages. Then a second PCR, running about 6 to 11 cycles, was carried out with a sample-barcoded 5' primer and a J-beta primer mix. TCRdb redid the calling of the 5' RACE reads with MiXCR, one entry per CDR3 protein. The sample carries about 780,000 distinct CDR3 sequences, roughly 24% recorded once. These data also featured in a second study, about T cells of mothers and their children.

Sequencing used blood. The receptors originated from a boy between 10 and 17 years old in good health.

This clonotype occurred a few times. This rearrangement joins TRBV7-6 to TRBJ1-1; 7 bases map to TRBD1. The length of the CDR3 is 15 residues. Germline V gene sequence: CDR1 SGHVS, CDR2 FNYEAQ. V shed 5 bases, J shed 2 bases, and the junction held 8 bases outside the gene matches. The CDR3 DNA is TGTGCCAGCAGCCGAACCTACAGGGGCAACACTGAAGCTTTCTTT. Translated, it gives CASSRTYRGNTEAFF.

This clonotype has just a few counts. J is TRBJ1-1 and V is TRBV18; the D is unclear. The ends were cut back, 5 bases at V and 1 base at J, with 11 bases in the middle. Looked up from germline, CDR1 is KGHSH and CDR2 is LQKENI. This CDR3 has 14 amino acids. CDR3 bases: TGTGCCAGCTCAAGCGGTATCAAGAACACTGAAGCTTTCTTT. Residues: CASSSGIKNTEAFF.

This clonotype was detected a few times. The junction and the germline gene differ at one end; a read error may be behind it. V and J are TRBV24-1 and TRBJ2-2; D remains ambiguous. The CDR3 is made up of 14 amino acids. In germline, CDR1 is KGHDR, CDR2 SFDVKD. CDR3 loop: CATSDLGNTGELFF. The CDR3, as DNA: TGCGCCACCAGTGATTTGGGGAACACCGGGGAGCTGTTTTTT.

This clonotype came up a few times. V gene TRBV11-2 combines with J gene TRBJ1-1; the D gene is possibly TRBD1 (5 bases). Trimming pared 1 base from V and 4 bases from J, leaving 7 bases between. This CDR3 region has 13 residues. The V gene's germline CDR1 is SGHAT and CDR2 FQNNGV. The DNA of the CDR3 is TGTGCCAGCAGCTTAGTCCAGGGCACTGAAGCTTTCTTT. Amino acids: CASSLVQGTEAFF.

Notes on this clonotype: The junction departs from germline at one end; a sequencing error may be responsible. This rearrangement joins TRBV28 to TRBJ1-6; a possible D gene is TRBD1 (5 bases). Germline lookup yields CDR1 MDHEN and CDR2 SYDVKM. The CDR3 has 14 residues. CDR3 coding DNA: TGTGCCAACAGTTTGACAGTGGGTCATTCACCCCTCCACTTT. Residues: CANSLTVGHSPLHF.

This clonotype was detected a few times. The genes are TRBV12-3 or TRBV12-4 and TRBJ1-2; D is unclear. Trimming took 5 bases from V and 3 from J, leaving 16 bases between them. The CDR3 spans 15 residues. The CDR3 DNA follows: TGTGCCAGCAGTCGCGGATCTTCTCCTGACTATGGCTACACCTTC. Translated, it gives CASSRGSSPDYGYTF.

The chain combines TRBV6-5 with TRBJ2-3; unclear D gene. The CDR3 is made up of 15 amino acids. V lost 4 bases, J lost 0 bases, and 11 bases lay in between. Germline CDR1 and CDR2: MNHEY and SVGAGI. The CDR3 region is CASSSDITSTDTQYF. The CDR3 coding sequence is TGTGCCAGCAGTTCCGACATCACTAGCACAGATACGCAGTATTTT.

In regard to this clonotype: Without the conserved terminal phenylalanine or tryptophan, this CDR3 likely stems from a read error. V usage is TRBV12-3 or TRBV12-4 and J usage is TRBJ2-1; unclear D gene. The J call may be mistaken, given a closer DNA end match to TRBJ2-5. The CDR3 contains 11 residues. For the CDR3, the DNA is TGTGCCAGCAGTGGTCAAGAGACCCAGTACCTC. Translation: CASSGQETQYL.

This chain connects TRBV28 to TRBJ2-5; maybe TRBD1 (5 bases). The DNA end is more similar to TRBJ2-7, so the J call may be wrong. Germline values: CDR1 MDHEN, CDR2 SYDVKM. The CDR3 loop spans 12 amino acids. CDR3 sequence: CASMGPLDEQYF. As DNA, the CDR3 is TGTGCCAGCATGGGGCCTCTGGACGAGCAGTACTTC.

This chain joins TRBV15 and TRBJ1-1, with D perhaps TRBD1 (5 bases). Trimming shortened V by 8 bases and J by 4 bases, and 14 bases separated the two germline ends. This CDR3 has 13 amino acids. Germline loops: CDR1 LNHNV, CDR2 YYDKDF (reference sequence). For the CDR3, the DNA is TGTGCCACCTCCCGAAATGGGGGCACTGAAGCTTTCTTT. This sequence encodes CATSRNGGTEAFF.

The chain uses TRBV20-1 and TRBJ2-5, with D uncertain. Trimming stripped 1 base from V and 5 bases from J, with 17 bases between. This CDR3 has 15 residues. Germline V gene sequence: CDR1 DFQATT, CDR2 SNEGSKA (reference sequence). The CDR3 loop reads CSARGPPALYETQYF. In DNA form, the CDR3 reads TGCAGTGCTAGAGGCCCCCCTGCGCTCTACGAGACCCAGTACTTC.

The genes are TRBV20-1 and TRBJ2-5; TRBD1 is a possible D gene (7 bases). The germline V and J ends were trimmed by 7 bases and 5 bases, with 20 bases remaining between them. CDR1 and CDR2 from the germline V gene are DFQATT and SNEGSKA (reference sequence). The CDR3 runs 14 residues. The CDR3 DNA is TGCAGTGGTACACAGGGGACTCCCCTGGAGACCCAGTACTTC. Translation: CSGTQGTPLETQYF.

Notes on this clonotype: The junction differs from germline at one of its ends, possibly a read error. The chain carries TRBV7-3 and TRBJ2-7, with D possibly TRBD2 on 6 matching bases. The CDR3 contains 15 residues. Germline V gene data show CDR1 as SGHTA and CDR2 as FQGTGA. The CDR3 sequence: CASSLGAGWTYEQCF. In DNA, the CDR3 is TGTGCCAGCAGCCTCGGGGCGGGGTGGACCTACGAGCAGTGCTTC.

V is TRBV29-1 and J is TRBJ2-3; 8 bases line up with TRBD2. From germline, CDR1 is SQVTM and CDR2 ANQGSEA. The V segment lost 6 bases and the J segment 0 bases; nucleotides outside the gene matches: 5. The CDR3 totals 14 residues. The CDR3 loop reads CSVRRGASTDTQYF. The CDR3 DNA sequence: TGCAGCGTCCGGCGGGGGGCGAGCACAGATACGCAGTATTTT.

A few counts support this clonotype. V and J are TRBV18 and TRBJ2-5, with D tentatively TRBD1 or TRBD2 (6 bases each). The CDR3 sequence is 14 residues long. Germline CDR1 and CDR2: KGHSH and LQKENI. Trimming removed 2 bases at V and 10 bases at J, with 17 bases between. This CDR3 is CASSPYSGEEGQYF. For the CDR3, the DNA is TGTGCCAGCTCACCATATTCAGGGGAGGAGGGCCAGTACTTC.

This chain connects TRBV6-2 or TRBV6-3 to TRBJ1-1; TRBD1 might be the D (6 bases). Germline V lookup: CDR1 MNHEY, CDR2 SVGEGT. V gave up 8 bases and J gave up 3 bases, with 16 bases separating them. The CDR3 covers 14 residues. The CDR3 bases are TGTGCCAGCGCCGGGGGGGCGATGGACACTGAAGCTTTCTTT. Protein sequence: CASAGGAMDTEAFF.